The 5 T cell receptor beta chains reported below all come from one sample, sequenced in a study of T cells in Graves' hyperthyroidism and ophthalmopathy. TCR beta CDR3 region amplification was performed from RNA transcripts. First-round RT-PCR of the TCR CDR3 relied on the HTBI primer set. TCRdb independently ran MiXCR on the multiplex PCR reads; one entry per CDR3 protein. The table lists about 500,000 distinct CDR3 sequences, around an eighth of them singletons. Sequencing input: blood. These receptors originate from a woman aged 18-29 years with Graves' hyperthyroidism.

The table lists this clonotype with many counts. V gene TRBV18 combines with J gene TRBJ1-5; 7 bases align to TRBD1. CDR3 length: 15 amino acids. Unmatched junction bases numbered 6, after V lost 0 bases and J lost 7 bases. Per germline, CDR1 KGHSH and CDR2 LQKENI. The CDR3 DNA is TGTGCCAGCTCACCACCGGGACAGAAAGACCAGCCCCAGCATTTT. Translation: CASSPPGQKDQPQHF.

V usage is TRBV20-1 and J usage is TRBJ2-4; possibly TRBD2 for D (5 bases). Germline V lookup: CDR1 DFQATT, CDR2 SNEGSKA (reference sequence). V shed 6 bases and J shed 0 bases, with 12 bases lying between them. The CDR3 extends over 14 amino acids. CDR3 residues: CSATDGLAKNIQYF. Written as DNA, the CDR3 is TGCAGTGCCACCGACGGACTAGCCAAAAACATTCAGTACTTC.

This clonotype turned up a few times. The CDR3, as DNA: TGCAGTGCTAGAGATAATACCGGGAGGGGTCTTATGAGCTCCTACAATGAGCAGTTCTTC. This sequence encodes CSARDNTGRGLMSSYNEQFF. The chain is built from TRBV20-1 and TRBJ2-1; 8 nucleotides match TRBD2. Germline V gene lookup returns CDR1 DFQATT and CDR2 SNEGSKA (reference sequence). The CDR3 runs 20 residues. The ends lost 0 bases at V and 0 bases at J; junction bases unmatched: 16.

The table lists this clonotype with many counts. The rearrangement uses TRBV28 and TRBJ1-1; possibly TRBD1 for D (6 bases). Per the germline V gene, CDR1 is MDHEN and CDR2 is SYDVKM. V was cut by 6 bases and J by 7 bases, with 15 bases left in between. This CDR3 contains 13 residues. The CDR3 sequence: CASRRRGAIEAFF. As DNA, the CDR3 is TGTGCCAGCAGACGCCGGGGGGCCATTGAAGCTTTCTTT.

The chain uses TRBV19 and TRBJ2-5; TRBD1 might be the D (6 bases). This CDR3 is built from 15 residues. V was trimmed by 3 bases and J by 5 bases, leaving 16 bases between them. Germline V gene sequence: CDR1 LNHDA, CDR2 SQIVND (reference sequence). This CDR3 is CASSMGARLGETQYF. The DNA for the CDR3 is TGTGCCAGTAGTATGGGGGCCCGACTCGGGGAGACCCAGTACTTC.